One and the same sample provided the 5 T cell receptor beta chains below, sequenced in a study of post-analysis software for immune sequencing data. Findings and caveats of the study: TRBV5-6, TRBV5-1 and TRBV20-1 were among a handful of TRBV segments more frequent in patients than controls.

The TCR beta cDNA libraries contained unique molecular identifiers. TCRdb fed the PCR reads into MiXCR, producing one record per CDR3 protein. Found here are around 260,000 distinct CDR3 sequences, 30% to 45% of them singletons; the top ten hold around 4.8%. No antigen has been identified for these receptors. The sample taken for sequencing was blood. These receptors were obtained from a girl aged 5-17 years with multiple sclerosis.

The chain is built from TRBV27 and TRBJ1-1, with TRBD1 identical over 10 bases. The germline gives CDR1 MNHEY, CDR2 SMNVEV (reference sequence). The CDR3 has 13 residues. J lost 11 bases, V lost 5 bases, and 8 bases had no gene match. CDR3: CASSRRTGGGAFF. DNA for the CDR3: TGTGCCAGCAGTCGTCGGACAGGGGGAGGTGCTTTCTTT.

This clonotype was observed many times. This rearrangement joins TRBV6-2 or TRBV6-3 to TRBJ1-4, with D possibly being TRBD1 (5 bases). The germline gives CDR1 MNHEY, CDR2 SVGEGT. V was pared by 5 bases and J by 8 bases, with 15 bases between. The CDR3 spans 14 residues. The DNA of the CDR3 is TGTGCCAGCAGTGCCCCGCAGGGCTGGGAAAAACTGTTTTTT. This sequence encodes CASSAPQGWEKLFF.

Details on this clonotype: This could be a read error, since a much larger clone is one nucleotide away. This chain links TRBV12-3 or TRBV12-4 with TRBJ2-5; TRBD2 matches at 10 bases. This CDR3 has 14 residues. V lost 3 bases to trimming and J lost 11 bases; unmatched junction nucleotides: 9. The CDR3 here is CASSLRTSGNEQYF. CDR3 in DNA: TGTGCCAGCAGTTTGAGGACTAGCGGCAATGAGCAGTACTTC.

The chain is built from TRBV29-1 and TRBJ1-1; unclear D gene. With 6 bases removed from V and 4 bases from J, the gap between germline ends came to 9 bases. Germline CDR1 SQVTM, CDR2 ANQGSEA. The CDR3 contains 11 residues. The CDR3 DNA is TGCAGCGTCGTTACCTCCACTGAAGCTTTCTTT. Protein sequence: CSVVTSTEAFF.

This clonotype has ten or more counts. The chain is built from TRBV4-2 and TRBJ1-4; D might be TRBD1 (6 bases). The CDR3 runs to 16 residues. Germline V lookup: CDR1 LGHNA, CDR2 YNFKEQ. The V gene lost 0 bases and the J gene lost 3 bases, with 11 bases spanning the gap. The CDR3 here is CASSQDGGTPNEKLFF. The CDR3 region has the DNA TGTGCCAGCAGCCAAGACGGGGGGACACCTAATGAAAAACTGTTTTTT.